The text below deals with one TCR beta chain. Its antigen is not identified. The sample originates from a study of a mutant IDH1 vaccine in newly diagnosed glioma. Study information: Beforehand, treatment had been radiotherapy, temozolomide, or both; the majority received both.

The ends were cut back, 2 bases at V and 7 bases at J, with 11 bases in the middle. Germline CDR1 and CDR2: SQVTM and ANQGSEA. There are 13 residues in the CDR3. Time point given: week 5, during vaccination. The investigators gave 300 ug of mutant IDH1 20-mer peptide in each vaccine dose, together with topical imiquimod. Astrocytomas found in donors were new, WHO grade 3 or 4, IDH1-mutant and ATRX-lost. Repertoires were generated with immunoSEQ multiplex PCR, while TCRdb's copy carries only in-frame clones and drops some. The profile shows about 36,000 clones, 81% of them singletons. The chain joins TRBV29-1 to TRBJ2-2; a possible D gene is TRBD2 (5 bases). This TCR was sampled from a man over 45 with glioma. The source was PBMCs, collected from a glioma patient whose treatment included an IDH1 peptide vaccine. The CDR3 DNA is TGCAGCGTTGAATGGGTAGCGAGCGGGGAGCTGTTTTTT. As protein: CSVEWVASGELFF.